What follows are 17 T cell receptor beta chains derived from one specimen sequenced in a study of Ad26.COV2.S vaccination and SARS-CoV-2 variants. Assay: immunoSEQ multiplex PCR; the TCRdb copy retains only in-frame clones and omits some. The sample has over 110,000 clones; about nine tenths are singletons. The specimen comprised peripheral blood, sampled after recovery from COVID-19. These receptors came from a human donor who had recovered from COVID-19.

The chain is built from TRBV6-2 or TRBV6-3 and TRBJ1-1, with D possibly matching TRBD1 (6 bases). Germline loops: CDR1 MNHEY, CDR2 SVGEGT. This CDR3 is built from 15 residues. The V end lost 2 bases, the J end lost 5 bases, and 15 bases lay between the germline ends. CDR3 loop: CASSYVGQPATEAFF. The CDR3 DNA follows: TGTGCCAGCAGTTACGTCGGACAGCCCGCGACTGAAGCTTTCTTT.

This chain links TRBV18 with TRBJ2-5, with D uncertain. V lost 3 bases to trimming and J lost 1 base, with 6 bases between them. Germline CDR1 reads KGHSH; CDR2 reads LQKENI. The CDR3 runs 13 residues. The DNA for the CDR3 is TGTGCCAGCTCACCCCTACGCCAAGAGACCCAGTACTTC. Its protein product is CASSPLRQETQYF.

The V call is TRBV4-3, the J call TRBJ1-4; D gene ambiguous. The germline gives CDR1 LGHNA, CDR2 YSLEER. The CDR3 totals 14 residues. V was shortened by 0 bases and J by 5 bases, with 7 bases between the two germline ends. Written as DNA, the CDR3 is TGCGCCAGCAGCCAAGATCGGGGAAATGAAAAACTGTTTTTT. This sequence encodes CASSQDRGNEKLFF.

The chain is built from TRBV27 and TRBJ2-7; D remains ambiguous. The CDR3 has 13 residues. Trimming pared 6 bases from V and 3 bases from J, leaving 12 bases between. The germline V gene has CDR1 MNHEY and CDR2 SMNVEV (reference sequence). DNA of the CDR3: TGTGCCAGCAGGGGTTTAACCAACTACGAGCAGTACTTC. This sequence encodes CASRGLTNYEQYF.

A word on this clone: At the DNA level, this CDR3 is encoded by other sequences in the same sample as well. The rearrangement links TRBV7-2 to TRBJ1-4; a possible D gene is TRBD1 (5 bases). Germline V gene data show CDR1 as SGHTA and CDR2 as FQGNSA. Trimming took off 3 bases at V and 3 bases at J, with 5 bases between the two ends. CDR3 length: 13 amino acids. The CDR3 protein is CASSLGPNEKLFF. CDR3 nucleotides: TGTGCCAGCAGCTTGGGGCCTAATGAAAAACTGTTTTTT.

This chain joins TRBV28 and TRBJ1-2; 10 nucleotides line up with TRBD1. The CDR3 loop spans 17 amino acids. CDR1 and CDR2 from the germline V gene are MDHEN and SYDVKM. With V trimmed by 4 bases and J by 2 bases, 10 bases remained unmatched. CDR3 DNA sequence: TGTGCCAGCAGTTCTGGGACAGGGGCCCTTTTGAACTATGGCTACACCTTC. Its protein is CASSSGTGALLNYGYTF.

V usage is TRBV7-2 and J usage is TRBJ2-7; D is perhaps TRBD1 (5 bases). The CDR3 has 16 amino acids. Germline V gene sequence: CDR1 SGHTA, CDR2 FQGNSA. With 5 bases removed from V and 0 bases from J, the gap between germline ends came to 17 bases. CDR3 nucleotide sequence: TGTGCCAGCAGCGTCCGACTCTACAGGAGCTCCTACGAGCAGTACTTC. Its protein product is CASSVRLYRSSYEQYF.

In its sample, this clone was seen once. J is TRBJ1-5 and V is TRBV6-2 or TRBV6-3, with 8 nucleotides matching TRBD1. In germline, CDR1 is MNHEY, CDR2 SVGEGT. With V trimmed by 2 bases and J by 1 base, 13 bases remained unmatched. There are 19 residues in the CDR3. CDR3 sequence: CASSYEADRVATSNQPQHF. The CDR3 region has the DNA TGTGCCAGCAGTTACGAGGCGGACAGGGTGGCAACGAGCAATCAGCCCCAGCATTTT.

The chain is built from TRBV2 and TRBJ2-3; D not certain. V lost 9 bases and J 3 bases, leaving 13 bases between the germline ends. Germline lookup yields CDR1 SNHLY and CDR2 FYNNEI. The CDR3 has 13 residues. CDR3 in amino acids: CASQSWTTDTQYF. As DNA, the CDR3 is TGTGCCAGTCAGTCCTGGACGACAGATACGCAGTATTTT.

The chain carries TRBV5-5 and TRBJ2-7, with D perhaps TRBD1 (5 bases). V lost 0 bases, J lost 2 bases, and 12 bases lay in between. Looked up from germline, CDR1 is SGHKS and CDR2 is YYEKEE (reference sequence). This CDR3 has 15 amino acids. The CDR3 reads CASSLDTGHPYEQYF. CDR3 DNA sequence: TGTGCCAGCAGCTTGGACACAGGCCACCCCTACGAGCAGTACTTC. Looking up the rest from reference TRBV5-5 and TRBJ2-7 gives the full variable domain: DAGVTQSPTHLIKTRGQQVTLRCSPISGHKSVSWYQQVLGQGPQFIFQYYEKEERGRGNFPDRFSARQFPNYSSELNVNALLLGDSALYLCASSLDTGHPYEQYFGPGTRLTVT.

V is TRBV27 and J is TRBJ2-1, with D unclear. CDR1 is MNHEY, CDR2 SMNVEV, per germline (reference sequence). CDR3 size: 14 residues. V was clipped by 3 bases and J by 7 bases, with 13 bases between them. This chain's CDR3 is CASSFGSQWNEQFF. Written as DNA, the CDR3 is TGTGCCAGCAGTTTCGGATCCCAGTGGAATGAGCAGTTCTTC.

The V call is TRBV9, the J call TRBJ1-2; TRBD1 aligns across 8 bases. V was pared by 4 bases and J by 3 bases, with 5 bases of the junction left unmatched. CDR3 length equals 14 residues. Germline V CDR1 and CDR2: SGDLS, YYNGEE. The CDR3 nucleotides are TGTGCCAGCAGCCCGCAGGACAGGGACTATGGCTACACCTTC. Protein product: CASSPQDRDYGYTF.

The chain uses TRBV12-3 or TRBV12-4 and TRBJ1-2; possible D gene TRBD1, 6 bases. The ends were cut back, 6 bases at V and 3 bases at J, with 11 bases in the middle. The CDR3 has 13 amino acids. In DNA form, the CDR3 reads TGTGCCAGCAGCTTGGACAGAGACTATGGCTACACCTTC. Its translation is CASSLDRDYGYTF.

This chain uses TRBV6-6 with TRBJ2-7, with 9 positions matching TRBD1. The CDR3 is made up of 14 amino acids. Trimming at V came to 5 bases and at J to 2 bases, leaving 4 bases not matched to a gene. In germline, CDR1 is MNHNY, CDR2 SVGAGI (reference sequence). CDR3 in DNA: TGTGCCAGCAGTAACAGGGGGCCCACCTACGAGCAGTACTTC. The encoded protein is CASSNRGPTYEQYF.

The chain uses TRBV7-2 and TRBJ1-6; D is uncertain. V lost 0 bases and J 8 bases, leaving 14 bases between the germline ends. The CDR3 contains 16 residues. CDR1 and CDR2 (germline): SGHTA, FQGNSA. DNA for the CDR3: TGTGCCAGCAGCTTAGCAGAAGGCACAAGGGATTCACCCCTCCACTTT. Translating gives CASSLAEGTRDSPLHF.

This chain uses TRBV6-5 with TRBJ2-7; 7 bases map to TRBD2. With V trimmed by 0 bases and J by 2 bases, 4 bases remained unmatched. The CDR3 is 15 amino acids. Germline values: CDR1 MNHEY, CDR2 SVGAGI. The CDR3 region is CASSYSSSGTYEQYF. The CDR3 region has the DNA TGTGCCAGCAGTTACTCATCTAGCGGTACCTACGAGCAGTACTTC.

The rearrangement joins TRBV9 to TRBJ1-2; TRBD1 aligns across 9 bases. J lost 6 bases, V lost 3 bases, and 6 bases had no gene match. Looked up from germline, CDR1 is SGDLS and CDR2 is YYNGEE. The CDR3 consists of 14 residues. CDR3 loop: CASSGTGGRNGYTF. The CDR3 region has the DNA TGTGCCAGCAGCGGTACAGGGGGCAGAAATGGCTACACCTTC.